Below, 8 T cell receptor beta chains from the same sample are listed, as sequenced in a study of T cell changes during pregnancy in multiple sclerosis. Profiling relied on immunoSEQ multiplex PCR, and the TCRdb table lists in-frame clones only, not all of them. The sample includes just under 80,000 clones, around 93% of them seen just once. Sequenced here: peripheral blood, sampled in the second trimester of pregnancy. These receptors originate from a female donor in good health, enrolled as a control in a pregnancy study.

This rearrangement joins TRBV2 to TRBJ1-1, with a tentative D call TRBD1 (5 bases). V gave up 3 bases and J gave up 4 bases, with 9 bases separating them. Germline assignment: CDR1 SNHLY and CDR2 FYNNEI. The CDR3 is 13 residues long. CDR3 sequence (DNA): TGTGCCAGCAGTGATCGGGGGAGCACTGAAGCTTTCTTT. It specifies CASSDRGSTEAFF. Using reference TRBV2 and TRBJ1-1 for the parts outside the CDR3, the full variable domain is EPEVTQTPSHQVTQMGQEVILRCVPISNHLYFYWYRQILGQKVEFLVSFYNNEISEKSEIFDDQFSVERPDGSNFTLKIRSTKLEDSAMYFCASSDRGSTEAFFGQGTRLTVV.

The genes are TRBV30 and TRBJ1-1; D gene uncertain. V was pared by 3 bases and J by 4 bases, with 12 bases between. This CDR3 has 13 amino acids. CDR1 and CDR2 from the germline V gene are GTSNPN and SVGIG (reference sequence). The CDR3: CAWSGPGSTEAFF. The DNA of the CDR3 is TGTGCCTGGAGCGGCCCCGGGAGCACTGAAGCTTTCTTT.

The chain couples TRBV28 to TRBJ1-2, with 7 bases that match TRBD1. The CDR3 is 13 residues long. J gave up 8 bases and V 6 bases, and 9 bases lay outside the gene matches. Germline V CDR1 and CDR2: MDHEN, SYDVKM. This CDR3 is CASSLDREWGYTF. Written as DNA, the CDR3 is TGTGCCAGCAGCCTCGACAGGGAGTGGGGCTACACCTTC.

The table lists this clone with a count of one. V usage is TRBV11-2 and J usage is TRBJ2-7; TRBD1 matches at 7 bases. The CDR3 is 14 residues long. J was trimmed by 0 bases and V by 5 bases; bases with no gene match: 4. Germline CDR1 reads SGHAT; CDR2 reads FQNNGV. CDR3 in DNA: TGTGCCAGCAGCGGTGACAGGGTCTCCTACGAGCAGTACTTC. Its protein product is CASSGDRVSYEQYF.

The chain uses TRBV7-3 and TRBJ1-6; TRBD1 agrees at 7 bases. Germline CDR1 is SGHTA and CDR2 is FQGTGA. Trimming cost V 2 bases and J 4 bases; bases outside gene matches: 2. The CDR3 sequence is 15 residues long. CDR3 nucleotides: TGTGCCAGCAGCTTAGAGGGGGCGTATAATTCACCCCTCCACTTT. This sequence encodes CASSLEGAYNSPLHF.

The rearrangement uses TRBV10-3 and TRBJ1-1; D remains ambiguous. From germline, CDR1 is ENHRY and CDR2 SYGVKD. The CDR3 is made up of 14 amino acids. V dropped 11 bases and J dropped 3 bases, with 19 bases sitting between them. CDR3 sequence reads: CASKGGSVDTEAFF. CDR3 in DNA: TGTGCCTCGAAAGGAGGCAGTGTAGACACTGAAGCTTTCTTT.

The chain employs TRBV18 and TRBJ1-3; no clear D gene. The V end was cut by 2 bases, the J end by 0 bases, with 11 bases between. In germline, CDR1 is KGHSH, CDR2 LQKENI. The CDR3 has 16 amino acids. In nucleotides, the CDR3 is TGTGCCAGCTCACCAGTAGCCACCATCTCTGGAAACACCATATATTTT. Encoded protein: CASSPVATISGNTIYF. Based on the CDR3 plus reference TRBV18 and TRBJ1-3, the full variable domain is NAGVMQNPRHLVRRRGQEARLRCSPMKGHSHVYWYRQLPEEGLKFMVYLQKENIIDESGMPKERFSAEFPKEGPSILRIQQVVRGDSAAYFCASSPVATISGNTIYFGEGSWLTVV.

Here the CDR3 reads CASSLTPASSYEQYF. The CDR3 nucleotides read TGTGCCAGCAGCTTAACCCCTGCCAGCTCCTACGAGCAGTACTTC. The chain has TRBV7-8 and TRBJ2-7; D gene uncertain. CDR1 is SGHVS and CDR2 is FQNEAQ in the germline V gene. CDR3 length equals 15 residues. Trimming removed 2 bases from V and 0 bases from J, with 11 bases in between.